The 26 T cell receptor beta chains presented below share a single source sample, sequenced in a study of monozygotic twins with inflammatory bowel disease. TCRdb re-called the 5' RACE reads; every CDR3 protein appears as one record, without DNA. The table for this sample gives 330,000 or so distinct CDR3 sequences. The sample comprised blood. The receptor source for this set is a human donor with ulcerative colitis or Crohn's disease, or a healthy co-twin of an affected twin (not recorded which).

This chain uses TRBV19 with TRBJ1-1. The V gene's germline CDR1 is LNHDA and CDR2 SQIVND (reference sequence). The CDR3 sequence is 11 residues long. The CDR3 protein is CASGGGLEAFF.

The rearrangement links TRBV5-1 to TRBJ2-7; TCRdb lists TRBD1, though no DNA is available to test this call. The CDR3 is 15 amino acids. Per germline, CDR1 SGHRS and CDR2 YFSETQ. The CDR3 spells CASSDTGRGAYEQYF.

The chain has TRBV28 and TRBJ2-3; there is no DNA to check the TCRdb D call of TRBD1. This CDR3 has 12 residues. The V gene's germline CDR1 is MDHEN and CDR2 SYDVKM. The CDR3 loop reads CASRQSRDRQNF.

The CDR3 here is CATSRDWATGETYEQYF. The rearrangement uses TRBV15 and TRBJ2-7; TCRdb outputs TRBD1, but without DNA this stays unchecked. Germline V CDR1 and CDR2: LNHNV, YYDKDF (reference sequence). This CDR3 region has 17 residues.

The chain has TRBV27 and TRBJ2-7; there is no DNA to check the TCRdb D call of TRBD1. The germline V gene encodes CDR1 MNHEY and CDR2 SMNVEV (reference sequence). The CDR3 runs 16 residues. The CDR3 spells CASMTNRGKGGYEQYF.

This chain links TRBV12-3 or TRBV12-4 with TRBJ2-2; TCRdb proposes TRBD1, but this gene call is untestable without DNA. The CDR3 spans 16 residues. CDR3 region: CASSPGSLLGTGELFF.

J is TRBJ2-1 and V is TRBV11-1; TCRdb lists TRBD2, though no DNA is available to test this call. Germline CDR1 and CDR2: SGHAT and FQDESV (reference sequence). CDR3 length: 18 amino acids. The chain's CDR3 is CASSKKDMIREGWNEQFF.

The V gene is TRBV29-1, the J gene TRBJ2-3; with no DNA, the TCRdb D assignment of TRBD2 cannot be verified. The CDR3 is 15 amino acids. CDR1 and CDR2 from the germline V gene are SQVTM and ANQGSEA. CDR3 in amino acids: CSVQVAGVGTDTQYF.

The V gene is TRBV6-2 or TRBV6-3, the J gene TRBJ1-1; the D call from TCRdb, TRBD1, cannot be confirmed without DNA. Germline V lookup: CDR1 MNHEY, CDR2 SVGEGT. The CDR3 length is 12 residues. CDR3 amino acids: CASSVGQFGAFF.

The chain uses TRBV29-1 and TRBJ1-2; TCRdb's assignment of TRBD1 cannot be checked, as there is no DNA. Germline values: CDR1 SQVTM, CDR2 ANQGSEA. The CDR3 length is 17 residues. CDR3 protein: CSVEWPGRGIANYGYTF.

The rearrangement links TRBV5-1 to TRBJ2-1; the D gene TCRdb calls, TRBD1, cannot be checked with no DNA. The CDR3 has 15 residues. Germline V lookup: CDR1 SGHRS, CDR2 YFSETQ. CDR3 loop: CASGGSGGSYNEQFF.

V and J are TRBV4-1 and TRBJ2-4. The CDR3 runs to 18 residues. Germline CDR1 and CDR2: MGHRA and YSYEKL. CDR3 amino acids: CASSQESLGLLNPNIQYF.

Here the CDR3 reads CASSPDGHSYNSPLHF. The gene calls are TRBV5-1 and TRBJ1-6. This CDR3 comprises 16 residues. Germline assignment: CDR1 SGHRS and CDR2 YFSETQ.

Here the CDR3 reads CASMNLANTEAFF. The chain combines TRBV19 with TRBJ1-1. Germline V lookup: CDR1 LNHDA, CDR2 SQIVND (reference sequence). The CDR3 covers 13 residues.

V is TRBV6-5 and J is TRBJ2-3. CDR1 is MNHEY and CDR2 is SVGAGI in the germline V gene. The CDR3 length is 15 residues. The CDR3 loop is CASSSHDLDTDTQYF.

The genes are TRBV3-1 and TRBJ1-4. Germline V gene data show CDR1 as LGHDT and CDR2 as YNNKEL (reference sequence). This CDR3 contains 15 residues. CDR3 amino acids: CASSQRSGPNEKLCF. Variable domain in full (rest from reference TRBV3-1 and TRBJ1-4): DTAVSQTPKYLVTQMGNDKSIKCEQNLGHDTMYWYKQDSKKFLKIMFSYNNKELIINETVPNRFSPKSPDKAHLNLHINSLELGDSAVYFCASSQRSGPNEKLCFGSGTQLSVL.

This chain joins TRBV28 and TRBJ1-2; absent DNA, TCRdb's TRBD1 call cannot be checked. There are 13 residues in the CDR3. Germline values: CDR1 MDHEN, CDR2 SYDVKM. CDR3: CASNNDRTYGYTF.

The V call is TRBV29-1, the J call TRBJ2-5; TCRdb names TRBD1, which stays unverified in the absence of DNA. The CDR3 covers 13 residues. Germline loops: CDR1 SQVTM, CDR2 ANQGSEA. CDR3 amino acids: CSVEQGPQETQYF.

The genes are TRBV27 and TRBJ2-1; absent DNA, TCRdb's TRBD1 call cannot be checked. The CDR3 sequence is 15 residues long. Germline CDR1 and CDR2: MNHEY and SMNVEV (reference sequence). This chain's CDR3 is CASSFASTARNEQFF.

CDR3 protein: CATSGPTYNSPLHF. The genes are TRBV15 and TRBJ1-6. Germline CDR1 is LNHNV and CDR2 is YYDKDF (reference sequence). The CDR3 contains 14 residues.

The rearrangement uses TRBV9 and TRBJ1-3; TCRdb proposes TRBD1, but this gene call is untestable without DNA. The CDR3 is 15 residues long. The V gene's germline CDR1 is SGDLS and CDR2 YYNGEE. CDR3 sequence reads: CASSGDGSSGNTIYF.

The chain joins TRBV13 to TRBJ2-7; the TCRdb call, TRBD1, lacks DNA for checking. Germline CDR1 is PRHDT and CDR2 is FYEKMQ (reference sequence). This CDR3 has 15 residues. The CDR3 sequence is CASSLDRDQRYEQYF.

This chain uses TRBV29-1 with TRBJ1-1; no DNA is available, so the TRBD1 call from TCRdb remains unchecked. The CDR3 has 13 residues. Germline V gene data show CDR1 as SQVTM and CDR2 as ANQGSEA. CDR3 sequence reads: CSVGGGLGTEAFF.

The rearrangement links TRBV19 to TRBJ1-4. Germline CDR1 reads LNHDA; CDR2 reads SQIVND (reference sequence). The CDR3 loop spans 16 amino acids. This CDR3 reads CASRSVEVATNEKLFF.

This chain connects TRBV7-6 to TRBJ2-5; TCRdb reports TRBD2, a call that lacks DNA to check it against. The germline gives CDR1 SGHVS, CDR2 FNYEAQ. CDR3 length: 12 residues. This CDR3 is CASSVPSGTQYF.

The CDR3 here is CASSATSEAFF. The chain uses TRBV7-2 and TRBJ1-1. Germline V gives CDR1 SGHTA, CDR2 FQGNSA. The CDR3 extends over 11 amino acids.